A single sample gave rise to the 17 T cell receptor beta chains below, sequenced in a study of blood T cells in healthy people across ages. Primers used in a second PCR of about 6 to 11 cycles were a sample-barcoded 5' primer and a J-beta primer mix. TCRdb re-analysed the 5' RACE reads in MiXCR, keeping a single row per CDR3 protein. The table lists approximately 1,700,000 distinct CDR3 sequences, more than 35% of them singletons. Source material: blood. Every receptor here comes from a human donor in good health.

This clonotype was counted between two and nine times. The chain uses TRBV12-3 or TRBV12-4 and TRBJ1-2; D gene uncertain. V was pared by 2 bases and J by 4 bases, with 8 bases between. This CDR3 is built from 13 residues. CDR3 sequence: CASSLQITYGYTF. CDR3 DNA: TGTGCCAGCAGTTTACAGATTACCTATGGCTACACCTTC.

The CDR3: CASSVGGEGQPQHF. In DNA, the CDR3 is TGTGCCAGCAGCGTAGGGGGGGAAGGTCAGCCCCAGCATTTT. The V and J genes are TRBV9 and TRBJ1-5; tentative D call: TRBD1 (5 bases). Germline V lookup: CDR1 SGDLS, CDR2 YYNGEE. The V end was cut by 0 bases, the J end by 6 bases, with 10 bases between. The CDR3 runs to 14 residues.

This chain joins TRBV10-3 and TRBJ2-1; the D gene is possibly TRBD2 (5 bases). V lost 1 base and J lost 7, with 14 bases in between. The CDR3 spans 15 residues. The germline gives CDR1 ENHRY, CDR2 SYGVKD. This CDR3 reads CAISEFPEPGNEQFF. The CDR3 DNA is TGTGCCATCAGTGAGTTTCCAGAGCCGGGAAATGAGCAGTTCTTC.

CDR3 loop: CASSSSPPEGYTF. DNA for the CDR3: TGTGCCAGCAGCTCGTCGCCGCCGGAAGGCTACACCTTC. This chain links TRBV13 with TRBJ1-2; the D is unclear. Trimming shortened V by 4 bases and J by 8 bases, and 14 bases separated the two germline ends. This CDR3 is 13 amino acids long. Germline values: CDR1 PRHDT, CDR2 FYEKMQ (reference sequence).

The gene calls are TRBV7-2 and TRBJ1-2, with TRBD1 as a possible D gene (6 bases). Germline values: CDR1 SGHTA, CDR2 FQGNSA. The CDR3 totals 12 residues. Trimming shortened V by 8 bases and J by 8 bases, and 15 bases separated the two germline ends. The CDR3 spells CASGSWRGGYTF. The CDR3 DNA sequence: TGTGCCAGCGGCTCCTGGAGGGGGGGCTACACCTTC.

About this clonotype: An end of the junction does not agree with germline; a read error may underlie this. This rearrangement joins TRBV29-1 to TRBJ2-1; perhaps D is TRBD1 or TRBD2 (5 bases each). CDR1 SQVTM and CDR2 ANQGSEA come from the germline V gene. This CDR3 contains 12 residues. The CDR3 loop reads CGVERGLETQFF. The CDR3 DNA follows: TGCGGCGTTGAGAGGGGTTTGGAGACCCAGTTCTTC.

Only one count was recorded for this clonotype. One end of the junction fails to match germline, which may point to a read error. This sequence joins TRBV20-1 and TRBJ2-4; a weak D match, TRBD2 (5 bases). The CDR3 totals 12 residues. Germline CDR1 DFQATT, CDR2 SNEGSKA (reference sequence). The CDR3 is CSARLDWSEQYF. The CDR3 DNA reads TGCAGCGCTAGGTTGGACTGGAGTGAGCAGTACTTC.

The V call is TRBV6-2 or TRBV6-3, the J call TRBJ2-5; D perhaps matches TRBD2 (5 bases). CDR1 MNHEY and CDR2 SVGEGT come from the germline V gene. Trimming shortened V by 10 bases and J by 8 bases, and 11 bases separated the two germline ends. The CDR3 runs to 10 residues. This chain's CDR3 is CATFEGTQYF. The CDR3 DNA reads as TGTGCCACCTTCGAGGGAACCCAGTACTTC.

This rearrangement joins TRBV7-3 to TRBJ2-6, with 8 bases fitting TRBD1. The CDR3 has 17 residues. The V and J ends lost 10 bases and 0 bases, in that order; junction bases with no gene match: 11. Germline V gives CDR1 SGHTA, CDR2 FQGTGA. Written as DNA, the CDR3 is TGTGCCACTCACCTCAGGGGGCCTGTCTCTGGGGCCAACGTCCTGACTTTC. Translated, it gives CATHLRGPVSGANVLTF. Full variable domain (remainder filled in from reference TRBV7-3 and TRBJ2-6): GAGVSQTPSNKVTEKGKYVELRCDPISGHTALYWYRQSLGQGPEFLIYFQGTGAADDSGLPNDRFFAVRPEGSVSTLKIQRTERGDSAVYLCATHLRGPVSGANVLTFGAGSRLTVL.

About this clonotype itself: The junction shows a germline mismatch at one end, possibly a read error. The V and J genes are TRBV25-1 and TRBJ1-2; 7 nucleotides match TRBD1. Germline V gene data show CDR1 as MGHDK and CDR2 as SYGVNS. The CDR3 sequence is 14 residues long. The chain's CDR3 is CASREFGQDYGYTF. As DNA, the CDR3 is TGTGCCAGCAGGGAATTTGGACAGGATTATGGCTACACCTTC.

In the case of this clonotype: The junction shows a germline mismatch at one end, possibly a read error. The chain links TRBV11-2 to TRBJ2-7, with D unclear. The CDR3 is 15 amino acids. Germline V gene sequence: CDR1 SGHAT, CDR2 FQNNGV. CDR3 coding DNA: TGTGCCAGCAGCTTAGAAACAGCCTTCTCCTGCGAGCAGTACTTC. Its protein is CASSLETAFSCEQYF.

This clonotype was observed once. J is TRBJ2-1 and V is TRBV15; TRBD2 agrees at 12 bases. The J segment lost 13 bases and the V segment lost 5 bases, leaving 15 bases of the junction unmatched. The germline V gene encodes CDR1 LNHNV and CDR2 YYDKDF (reference sequence). The CDR3 extends over 16 amino acids. CDR3 sequence reads: CATSGGGLTSGGQQFF. The CDR3 DNA sequence: TGTGCCACCAGCGGAGGGGGATTGACTAGCGGGGGCCAACAGTTCTTC.

This clonotype was detected ten times or more. The chain links TRBV7-2 to TRBJ1-2; TRBD1 aligns across 7 bases. Trimming removed 1 base from V and 7 bases from J; junction bases left unmatched: 6. CDR1 and CDR2 from the germline V gene are SGHTA and FQGNSA. This CDR3 spans 14 amino acids. Here the CDR3 reads CASSLDNRGGGYTF. The CDR3 nucleotides read TGTGCCAGCAGCTTAGATAACAGGGGCGGTGGCTACACCTTC. Complete variable domain (other parts from reference TRBV7-2 and TRBJ1-2): GAGVSQSPSNKVTEKGKDVELRCDPISGHTALYWYRQSLGQGLEFLIYFQGNSAPDKSGLPSDRFSAERTGGSVSTLTIQRTQQEDSAVYLCASSLDNRGGGYTFGSGTRLTVV.

This rearrangement joins TRBV12-3 or TRBV12-4 to TRBJ1-5; the D is unclear. V was cut by 2 bases and J by 0 bases, with 20 bases left in between. The CDR3 length is 19 residues. Here the CDR3 reads CASSLKGRGINYSNQPQHF. In nucleotides, the CDR3 is TGTGCCAGCAGTTTAAAGGGCCGTGGGATCAATTATAGCAATCAGCCCCAGCATTTT.

Notes on this clonotype: An end of the junction differs from the germline gene, which may be a read error. The chain links TRBV11-3 to TRBJ1-2, with a weak D call TRBD1 (6 bases). The CDR3 contains 12 residues. Germline V gives CDR1 SGHNT, CDR2 YENEEA. CDR3 sequence: CVSQQGRGGYTF. The CDR3, as DNA: TGTGTCAGCCAACAGGGTAGGGGTGGCTACACCTTC. Using reference TRBV11-3 and TRBJ1-2 for the parts outside the CDR3, the full variable domain is EAGVVQSPRYKIIEKKQPVAFWCNPISGHNTLYWYLQNLGQGPELLIRYENEEAVDDSQLPKDRFSAERLKGVDSTLKIQPAELGDSAVYLCVSQQGRGGYTFGSGTRLTVV.

The CDR3 DNA is TGTGCCAGCAGCTTAGATCTAGCGGGGGGGCCCTTCCAAGAGACCCAGTACTTC. Translated, it gives CASSLDLAGGPFQETQYF. This chain uses TRBV11-3 with TRBJ2-5; 12 positions match TRBD2. The CDR3 is 18 amino acids. V lost 0 bases and J lost 1; bases outside the gene matches: 6. CDR1 is SGHNT and CDR2 is YENEEA in the germline V gene. Full variable domain (rest looked up from reference TRBV11-3 and TRBJ2-5): EAGVVQSPRYKIIEKKQPVAFWCNPISGHNTLYWYLQNLGQGPELLIRYENEEAVDDSQLPKDRFSAERLKGVDSTLKIQPAELGDSAVYLCASSLDLAGGPFQETQYFGPGTRLLVL.

The chain carries TRBV6-4 and TRBJ2-3, with D hard to call. Per germline, CDR1 MRHNA and CDR2 SNTAGT. V dropped 5 bases and J dropped 4 bases, with 13 bases sitting between them. The CDR3 has 14 residues. The DNA for the CDR3 is TGTGCCAGCAGTCCTGAACAAAGCGCAGATACGCAGTATTTT. Translation: CASSPEQSADTQYF.